This passage covers 2 T cell receptor beta chains from one sample sequenced in a study of blood T cell repertoires in COVID-19. The method was immunoSEQ multiplex PCR; TCRdb's version includes in-frame clones alone and lacks a portion of them. The sample contains 20,000 to 25,000 clones, roughly 90% of which appear only once. Sequencing used peripheral blood. The origin of the receptors is a human donor in a cohort sampled during active COVID-19. The donor label of this sample is uncertain.

The V gene is TRBV18, the J gene TRBJ2-5, with D unclear. Deletions cut 5 bases from V and 0 bases from J, with 7 bases between. Germline lookup yields CDR1 KGHSH and CDR2 LQKENI. This CDR3 has 13 residues. The CDR3 spells CASSSPYQETQYF. The CDR3 nucleotides read TGTGCCAGCTCATCCCCGTACCAAGAGACCCAGTACTTC.

The V call is TRBV19, the J call TRBJ2-1; 8 bases map to TRBD2. The CDR3 contains 17 residues. V lost 1 base to trimming and J lost 7 bases; unmatched junction nucleotides: 12. Germline values: CDR1 LNHDA, CDR2 SQIVND (reference sequence). CDR3 DNA: TGTGCCAGTAGTATAGGTCCCCAGTGGGGACTAGGGAATGAGCAGTTCTTC. It codes for CASSIGPQWGLGNEQFF.